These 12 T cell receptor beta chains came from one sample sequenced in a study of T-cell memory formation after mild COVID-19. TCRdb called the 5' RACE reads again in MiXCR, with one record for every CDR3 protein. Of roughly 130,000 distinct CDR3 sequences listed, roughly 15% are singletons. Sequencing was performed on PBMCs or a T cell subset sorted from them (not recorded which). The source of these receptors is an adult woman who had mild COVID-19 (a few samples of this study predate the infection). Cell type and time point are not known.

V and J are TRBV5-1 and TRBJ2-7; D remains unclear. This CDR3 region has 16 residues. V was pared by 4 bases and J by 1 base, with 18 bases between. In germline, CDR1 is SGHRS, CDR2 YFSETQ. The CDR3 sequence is CASSHSIYLHSYEQYF. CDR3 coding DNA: TGCGCCAGCAGCCACTCGATTTATTTACATTCCTACGAGCAGTACTTC.

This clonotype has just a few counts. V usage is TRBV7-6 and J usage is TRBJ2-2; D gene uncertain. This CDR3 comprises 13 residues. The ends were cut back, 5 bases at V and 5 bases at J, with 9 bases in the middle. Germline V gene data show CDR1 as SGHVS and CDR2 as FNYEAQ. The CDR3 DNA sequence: TGTGCCAGCAGCCCCGAAGTTACCGGGGAGCTGTTTTTT. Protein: CASSPEVTGELFF.

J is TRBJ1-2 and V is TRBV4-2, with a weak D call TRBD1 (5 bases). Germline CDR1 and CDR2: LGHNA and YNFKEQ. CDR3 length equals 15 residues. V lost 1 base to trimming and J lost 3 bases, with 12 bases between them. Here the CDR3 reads CASSQGTRAYYGYTF. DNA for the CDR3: TGTGCCAGCAGCCAAGGGACAAGGGCCTACTATGGCTACACCTTC.

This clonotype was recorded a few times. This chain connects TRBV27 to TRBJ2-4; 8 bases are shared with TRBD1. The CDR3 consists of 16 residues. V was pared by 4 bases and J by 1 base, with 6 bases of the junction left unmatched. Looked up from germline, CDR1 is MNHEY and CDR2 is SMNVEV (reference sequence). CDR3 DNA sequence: TGTGCCAGCAGTTCCCCAGGGGGCGTTGCCAAAAACATTCAGTACTTC. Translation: CASSSPGGVAKNIQYF.

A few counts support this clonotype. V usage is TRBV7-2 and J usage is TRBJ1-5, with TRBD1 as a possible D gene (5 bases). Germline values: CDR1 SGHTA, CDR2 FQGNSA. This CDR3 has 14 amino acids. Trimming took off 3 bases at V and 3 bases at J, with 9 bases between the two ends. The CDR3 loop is CASSFNRFNQPQHF. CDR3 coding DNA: TGTGCCAGCAGCTTTAACAGGTTCAATCAGCCCCAGCATTTT.

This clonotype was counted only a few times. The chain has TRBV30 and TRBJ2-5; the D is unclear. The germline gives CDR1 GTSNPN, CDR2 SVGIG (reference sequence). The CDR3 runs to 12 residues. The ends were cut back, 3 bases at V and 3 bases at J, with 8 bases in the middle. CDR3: CAWRAGEETQYF. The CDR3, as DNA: TGTGCCTGGAGGGCTGGGGAAGAGACCCAGTACTTC.

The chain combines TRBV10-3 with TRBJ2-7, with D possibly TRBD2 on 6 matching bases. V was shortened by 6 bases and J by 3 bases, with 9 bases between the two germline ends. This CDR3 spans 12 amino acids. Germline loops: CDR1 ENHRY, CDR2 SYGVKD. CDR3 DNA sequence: TGTGCCATCAGCACCGGGAGCTACGAGCAGTACTTC. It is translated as CAISTGSYEQYF.

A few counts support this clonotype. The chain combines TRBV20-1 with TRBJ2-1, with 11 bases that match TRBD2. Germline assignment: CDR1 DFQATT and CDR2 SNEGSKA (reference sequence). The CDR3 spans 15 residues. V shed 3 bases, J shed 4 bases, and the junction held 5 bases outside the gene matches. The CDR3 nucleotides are TGCAGTGCTAGGGCGGGGACTAGCGGTTACAATGAGCAGTTCTTC. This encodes CSARAGTSGYNEQFF.

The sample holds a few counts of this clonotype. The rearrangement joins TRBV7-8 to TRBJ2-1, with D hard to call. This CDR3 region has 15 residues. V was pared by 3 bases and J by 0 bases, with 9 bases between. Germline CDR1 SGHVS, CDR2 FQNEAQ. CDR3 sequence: CASSLDRRSYNEQFF. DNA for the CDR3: TGTGCCAGCAGCTTGGACCGCCGCTCCTACAATGAGCAGTTCTTC.

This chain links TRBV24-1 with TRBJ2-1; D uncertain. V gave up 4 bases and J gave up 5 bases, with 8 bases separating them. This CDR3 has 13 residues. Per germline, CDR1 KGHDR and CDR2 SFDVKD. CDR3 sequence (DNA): TGTGCCACCAGTGACATAGCTGACAATGAGCAGTTCTTC. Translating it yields CATSDIADNEQFF.

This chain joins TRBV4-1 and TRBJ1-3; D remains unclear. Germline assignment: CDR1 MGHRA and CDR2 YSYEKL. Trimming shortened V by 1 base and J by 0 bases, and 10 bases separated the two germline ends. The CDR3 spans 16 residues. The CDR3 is CASSQVPAGSGNTIYF. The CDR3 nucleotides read TGCGCCAGCAGCCAAGTCCCGGCCGGCTCTGGAAACACCATATATTTT.

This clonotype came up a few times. The DNA for the CDR3 is TGTGCCAGCAGCTTAGATAAGCATGGCTACACCTTC. This sequence encodes CASSLDKHGYTF. The V and J genes are TRBV7-2 and TRBJ1-2; D gene unclear. Germline V gene sequence: CDR1 SGHTA, CDR2 FQGNSA. The ends were cut back, 1 base at V and 6 bases at J, with 6 bases in the middle. The CDR3 loop spans 12 amino acids.